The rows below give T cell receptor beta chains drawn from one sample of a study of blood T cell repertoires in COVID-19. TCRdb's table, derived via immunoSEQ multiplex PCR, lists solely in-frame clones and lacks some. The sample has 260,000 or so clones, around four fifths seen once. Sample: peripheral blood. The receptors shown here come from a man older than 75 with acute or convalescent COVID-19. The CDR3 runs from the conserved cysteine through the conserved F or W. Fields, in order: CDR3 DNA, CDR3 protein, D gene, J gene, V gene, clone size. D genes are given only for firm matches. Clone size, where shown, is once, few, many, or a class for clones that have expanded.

TGTGCCAGCAGCGTAGGTTCGCAGGGACAAGAGACCCAGTACTTC CASSVGSQGQETQYF NA TRBJ2-5 TRBV9 NA
TGCGCCAGCAGCCAAGCGGGGGAGACCCAGTACTTC CASSQAGETQYF NA TRBJ2-5 TRBV4-1 NA
TGTGCCAGCTCCGCCATGGGGACAGGGGTAATCGAGCAGTACTTC CASSAMGTGVIEQYF TRBD1 TRBJ2-7 TRBV18 NA
TGTGCCAGCAGTGAAGCCGGACAGCAAGAGACCCAGTACTTC CASSEAGQQETQYF NA TRBJ2-5 TRBV6-1 NA
TGTGCCAGCTCACCATCAACGACAGGGACAAATTCACCCCTCCACTTT CASSPSTTGTNSPLHF TRBD1 TRBJ1-6 TRBV18 NA
TGTGCCAGCAGCTTAGACCCTAGGAGCGAGCAGTACTTC CASSLDPRSEQYF NA TRBJ2-7 TRBV7-9 few
TGTGCCAGTGCTCCGACAGCGAACACCGGGGAGCTGTTTTTT CASAPTANTGELFF NA TRBJ2-2 TRBV7-2 NA
TGCGCCAGCAGCTTGGGGGACAGCCCTCCATCCTACACCTTC CASSLGDSPPSYTF TRBD1 TRBJ1-2 TRBV5-1 NA
TGTGCCAGCTCACCAGAGGTCCTAGCGGACTACGAGCAGTACTTC CASSPEVLADYEQYF TRBD2 TRBJ2-7 TRBV18 NA
TGTGCCAGCAGTGAATCGGGGTTCAAGAACACCGGGGAGCTGTTTTTT CASSESGFKNTGELFF NA TRBJ2-2 TRBV25-1 NA
TGCGCCAGCAGCAAACAGGGGATTGACACCGGGGAGCTGTTTTTT CASSKQGIDTGELFF TRBD1 TRBJ2-2 TRBV5-1 NA
TGCAGTGCTAGTAGCCAGCGGGGAAACACCGGGGAGCTGTTTTTT CSASSQRGNTGELFF TRBD2 TRBJ2-2 TRBV20-1 NA
TGTGCCAGCAGCCAAGGACAGTACAATGAGCAGTTCTTC CASSQGQYNEQFF NA TRBJ2-1 TRBV14 NA
TGCAGCACGAGTTCTGGGGCCAACGTCCTGACTTTC CSTSSGANVLTF NA TRBJ2-6 TRBV29-1 NA
TGTGCCAGCAGTTCAGTATCGACAGGGGCCTACGAGCAGTACTTC CASSSVSTGAYEQYF TRBD1 TRBJ2-7 TRBV28 NA
TGTGCCAGCAGCTGGGGGGGCCCGAATTCACCCCTCCACTTT CASSWGGPNSPLHF NA TRBJ1-6 TRBV27 NA
TGTGCCAGCAGACACAGGGGTTACGAGCAGTACTTC CASRHRGYEQYF TRBD1 TRBJ2-7 TRBV27 NA
TGCGCCAGCAGCCAACGACGACAGGGAGAAGCTTTCTTT CASSQRRQGEAFF TRBD1 TRBJ1-1 TRBV4-1 NA
TGCGCCAGCAGCTTGGCCGTCTTGGGAGGGCCTGAGACCCAGTACTTC CASSLAVLGGPETQYF TRBD2 TRBJ2-5 TRBV5-1 few
TGCGCCAGCAGCCAAGGTTACGGACAAACAAGCGACGAGCAGTACTTC CASSQGYGQTSDEQYF NA TRBJ2-7 TRBV4-1 NA